The rows below give T cell receptor beta chains drawn from one sample of a study of CD8 T cells in ankylosing spondylitis. TCRdb independently ran MiXCR on the 5' RACE reads; one entry per CDR3 protein. Of roughly 130,000 distinct CDR3 sequences in the sample, roughly 8.3% were seen once. The sample consisted of synovial fluid, either unsorted or a sorted T cell fraction (not recorded which). These receptor sequences come from a male donor with ankylosing spondylitis. CDR3s include the opening cysteine and the closing phenylalanine or tryptophan. D genes are given only for firm matches. Only part of the rows carry a size: once, few, many, or a class if the clone is expanded.

J gene: TRBJ1-1; V gene: TRBV4-2; CDR3 length: 14; D gene: -; clone size: -; CDR3 DNA: TGTGCCAGCAGCCAAGATCGCGTATTTCCCGAAGCTTTCTTT; CDR3 protein: CASSQDRVFPEAFF
J gene: TRBJ1-1; V gene: TRBV7-2; CDR3 length: 15; D gene: -; clone size: -; CDR3 DNA: TGTGCCAGCAGCTCCAAGGGGCGTGGGACTACGGAAGCTTTCTTT; CDR3 protein: CASSSKGRGTTEAFF
J gene: TRBJ2-7; V gene: TRBV6-5; CDR3 length: 17; D gene: -; clone size: many; CDR3 DNA: TGTGCCAGCAGTTACTCGAAGTTTTTACACCCCTCGTCCGAGCAGTACTTC; CDR3 protein: CASSYSKFLHPSSEQYF
J gene: TRBJ2-2; V gene: TRBV9; CDR3 length: 16; D gene: TRBD2; clone size: -; CDR3 DNA: TGTGCCAGCAGCTCTCGACTAGCGGGAGGAGTCGGGGAGCTGTTTTTT; CDR3 protein: CASSSRLAGGVGELFF
J gene: TRBJ2-5; V gene: TRBV5-6; CDR3 length: 13; D gene: -; clone size: many; CDR3 DNA: TGTGCCAGCAGCTTGTTAGCGCAAGAGACCCAGTACTTC; CDR3 protein: CASSLLAQETQYF
J gene: TRBJ2-1; V gene: TRBV5-1; CDR3 length: 12; D gene: TRBD1; clone size: -; CDR3 DNA: TGCGCCAGCAGCTACGGGACAGATGAGCAGTTCTTC; CDR3 protein: CASSYGTDEQFF
J gene: TRBJ2-5; V gene: TRBV28; CDR3 length: 13; D gene: -; clone size: -; CDR3 DNA: TGTGCCAGCAGTCTTGGTGGATACGGGACCCAGTACTTC; CDR3 protein: CASSLGGYGTQYF
J gene: TRBJ2-3; V gene: TRBV12-3/TRBV12-4; CDR3 length: 12; D gene: TRBD2; clone size: -; CDR3 DNA: TGTGCCAGCAGAGTCGGGGGGGATACGCAGTATTTT; CDR3 protein: CASRVGGDTQYF
J gene: TRBJ1-3; V gene: TRBV4-1; CDR3 length: 14; D gene: -; clone size: -; CDR3 DNA: TGCGCCAGCAGCCAAATAAGCTCTGGAAACACCATATATTTT; CDR3 protein: CASSQISSGNTIYF
J gene: TRBJ2-1; V gene: TRBV7-6; CDR3 length: 15; D gene: -; clone size: few; CDR3 DNA: TGTGCCAGCAGCTCGGGCCCCCTCTGGGACAATGAGCAGTTCTTC; CDR3 protein: CASSSGPLWDNEQFF
J gene: TRBJ2-5; V gene: TRBV15; CDR3 length: 14; D gene: -; clone size: many; CDR3 DNA: TGTGCCACCAGCAGAGGGACAGAACAAGAGACCCAGTACTTC; CDR3 protein: CATSRGTEQETQYF
J gene: TRBJ1-1; V gene: TRBV20-1; CDR3 length: 17; D gene: -; clone size: many; CDR3 DNA: TGCAGTGCTAGAGATCTAGGCCCCCAGGAGGGGGACACTGAAGCTTTCTTT; CDR3 protein: CSARDLGPQEGDTEAFF
J gene: TRBJ2-1; V gene: TRBV24-1; CDR3 length: 15; D gene: -; clone size: many; CDR3 DNA: TGTGCCACCAGTCGTGCGGGAACCTCCTACAATGAGCAGTTCTTC; CDR3 protein: CATSRAGTSYNEQFF
J gene: TRBJ1-2; V gene: TRBV29-1; CDR3 length: 11; D gene: -; clone size: few; CDR3 DNA: TGCAGCCTTCTGGGGGAGGATGGCTACACCTTC; CDR3 protein: CSLLGEDGYTF
J gene: TRBJ2-7; V gene: TRBV6-1; CDR3 length: 13; D gene: -; clone size: few; CDR3 DNA: TGTGCCAGCAGTGAAACAGCAAGGAACGAGCAGTACTTC; CDR3 protein: CASSETARNEQYF
J gene: TRBJ2-7; V gene: TRBV25-1; CDR3 length: 11; D gene: -; clone size: -; CDR3 DNA: TGTGCCAGCAGTGAAGATGGCCCCCTGGACTTC; CDR3 protein: CASSEDGPLDF
J gene: TRBJ1-5; V gene: TRBV21-1; CDR3 length: 16; D gene: -; clone size: few; CDR3 DNA: TGTGCCAGCAGCAAGGTCCCGGGACAGCGCAATCAGCCCCAGCATTTT; CDR3 protein: CASSKVPGQRNQPQHF
J gene: TRBJ2-5; V gene: TRBV28; CDR3 length: 12; D gene: -; clone size: many; CDR3 DNA: TGTGCCAGCGCTGGGTTGTGGGAGACCCAGTACTTC; CDR3 protein: CASAGLWETQYF